Listed below are T cell receptor beta chains from one sample, sequenced in a study of beta chain features in type 1 diabetes. This table comes from immunoSEQ multiplex PCR, and its TCRdb copy is limited to in-frame clones, with some not included. This table has around 310,000 clones, roughly 14% appearing once. Sequencing input: naive CD4+ T cells from blood. These receptors came from a young woman with type 1 diabetes. The CDR3 runs from the conserved cysteine through the conserved F or W. A D gene is named only where the DNA matches it firmly. The listing skips clone size in some rows; elsewhere it reads once, few, many or a size class.

TRBV7-9	-	TRBJ1-1	few	CASSAVNTEAFF	TGTGCCAGCAGCGCGGTGAACACTGAAGCTTTCTTT
TRBV29-1	-	TRBJ2-1	few	CSVATGSYNEQFF	TGCAGCGTTGCGACTGGCTCCTACAATGAGCAGTTCTTC
TRBV18	-	TRBJ2-3	few	CASSTGVTDTQYF	TGTGCCAGCTCAACGGGGGTCACAGATACGCAGTATTTT
TRBV29-1	-	TRBJ2-5	-	CSVVVVEGGPSGETQYF	TGCAGCGTTGTGGTCGTGGAGGGGGGGCCGTCCGGAGAGACCCAGTACTTC
TRBV5-1	-	TRBJ2-7	-	CASSLDRGEQYF	TGCGCCAGCAGCTTGGATCGGGGCGAGCAGTACTTC
TRBV27	TRBD2	TRBJ2-3	few	CATATAMSGRATDTQYF	TGTGCCACCGCGACGGCGATGAGCGGGAGGGCGACGGATACGCAGTATTTT
TRBV4-1	-	TRBJ2-6	-	CASSQDWGGTGANVLTF	TGCGCCAGCAGCCAAGATTGGGGCGGCACTGGGGCCAACGTCCTGACTTTC
TRBV7-2	-	TRBJ2-7	-	CASSPTPYEQYF	TGTGCCAGCAGCCCCACTCCGTACGAGCAGTACTTC
TRBV2	-	TRBJ1-2	few	CASSFSLNYGYTF	TGTGCCAGCAGCTTTAGTCTTAACTATGGCTACACCTTC
TRBV4-2	-	TRBJ1-4	few	CASSQGGRREKLFF	TGTGCCAGCAGCCAAGGGGGGCGTAGGGAAAAACTGTTTTTT
TRBV7-9	TRBD2	TRBJ2-7	-	CASSSGRASSSYEQYF	TGTGCCAGCAGTAGCGGGAGGGCCTCTAGCTCCTACGAGCAGTACTTC
TRBV7-9	-	TRBJ1-5	few	CASSLAAAVGQPQHF	TGTGCCAGCAGCTTAGCGGCGGCGGTAGGACAGCCCCAGCATTTT
TRBV29-1	TRBD1	TRBJ1-4	-	CSVADRGEKLFF	TGCAGCGTTGCGGACAGGGGCGAAAAACTGTTTTTT
TRBV5-4	TRBD2	TRBJ2-1	few	CASSLAPSGPPANEQFF	TGTGCCAGCAGCCTCGCCCCTAGCGGCCCCCCTGCCAATGAGCAGTTCTTC
TRBV7-8	TRBD1	TRBJ1-4	-	CASSPTGGGEKLFF	TGTGCCAGCAGCCCAACAGGGGGCGGGGAAAAACTGTTTTTT
TRBV6-6	-	TRBJ2-5	few	CASSYSRHPQETQYF	TGTGCCAGCAGTTACTCGAGACACCCACAAGAGACCCAGTACTTC
TRBV4-2	-	TRBJ1-1	-	CASSQELLMNTEAFF	TGTGCCAGCAGCCAAGAGTTACTGATGAACACTGAAGCTTTCTTT
TRBV5-6	TRBD1	TRBJ2-4	few	CASSYRDRGNIQYF	TGTGCCAGCAGCTACCGGGACAGGGGAAACATTCAGTACTTC